This is a list of T cell receptor beta chains from one sample in a study of shared clonotypes between healthy human individuals. Assay: immunoSEQ multiplex PCR; the TCRdb copy retains only in-frame clones and omits some. Of hundreds of thousands of clones in the sample, 92% are singletons; the top ten hold roughly 24%. The sequenced sample consisted of naive CD8+ T cells sorted from blood. These receptors originate from a man aged 25 to 40 in good health. Both conserved end residues are part of each CDR3. Fields, in order: J gene, D gene, CDR3 length, clone size, V gene, CDR3 protein, CDR3 DNA. The D gene is left open where the match is weak. Size is stated for part of the rows, as once, few or many counts, or as a class when the clone is expanded.

J: TRBJ2-5; D: .; length: 14; size: .; V: TRBV11-2; CDR3: CASSPYAAQETQYF; DNA: TGTGCCAGCAGCCCCTACGCGGCTCAAGAGACCCAGTACTTC
J: TRBJ2-3; D: TRBD2; length: 18; size: .; V: TRBV5-1; CDR3: CASSLVGLAGVLTDTQYF; DNA: TGCGCCAGCAGCTTGGTCGGACTAGCGGGAGTTCTGACAGATACGCAGTATTTT
J: TRBJ2-2; D: .; length: 15; size: .; V: TRBV7-9; CDR3: CASSLAGMGTGELFF; DNA: TGTGCCAGCAGCTTAGCTGGCATGGGGACCGGGGAGCTGTTTTTT
J: TRBJ2-7; D: .; length: 13; size: .; V: TRBV6-5; CDR3: CATTKLNSYEQYF; DNA: TGTGCCACCACCAAATTAAACTCCTACGAGCAGTACTTC
J: TRBJ2-2; D: .; length: 15; size: .; V: TRBV6-1; CDR3: CASSDPRGAGGELFF; DNA: TGTGCCAGCAGTGATCCGAGGGGCGCGGGCGGGGAGCTGTTTTTT
J: TRBJ2-7; D: .; length: 14; size: .; V: TRBV13; CDR3: CASSFGQRPYEQYF; DNA: TGTGCCAGCAGCTTCGGACAGCGGCCCTACGAGCAGTACTTC
J: TRBJ1-1; D: .; length: 13; size: .; V: TRBV15; CDR3: CATSRRGDTEAFF; DNA: TGTGCCACCAGCAGAAGGGGTGACACTGAAGCTTTCTTT
J: TRBJ1-1; D: .; length: 18; size: .; V: TRBV5-8; CDR3: CASSLARGGALLSVEAFF; DNA: TGTGCCAGCAGCTTGGCCCGGGGGGGCGCATTGCTTTCCGTTGAAGCTTTCTTT
J: TRBJ2-7; D: TRBD2; length: 15; size: .; V: TRBV6-5; CDR3: CASSQLAGGPYEQYF; DNA: TGTGCCAGCAGTCAACTAGCGGGAGGCCCCTACGAGCAGTACTTC
J: TRBJ1-1; D: TRBD1; length: 15; size: .; V: TRBV27; CDR3: CASSLSYRGSTEAFF; DNA: TGTGCCAGCAGTTTGTCCTACAGGGGAAGCACTGAAGCTTTCTTT
J: TRBJ2-3; D: TRBD2; length: 16; size: .; V: TRBV10-3; CDR3: CAIKLAGGDSTDTQYF; DNA: TGTGCCATTAAACTAGCGGGAGGCGATAGCACAGATACGCAGTATTTT
J: TRBJ2-7; D: TRBD2; length: 12; size: .; V: TRBV28; CDR3: CASRSGVYEQYF; DNA: TGTGCCAGCCGTAGCGGGGTCTACGAGCAGTACTTC
J: TRBJ2-7; D: .; length: 13; size: .; V: TRBV21-1; CDR3: CASLCLGLSEQYF; DNA: TGTGCCAGCCTATGTCTCGGGTTGAGCGAGCAGTACTTC
J: TRBJ2-1; D: TRBD2; length: 16; size: few; V: TRBV27; CDR3: CASSFGVAGTYNEQFF; DNA: TGTGCCAGCAGTTTCGGAGTAGCGGGAACCTACAATGAGCAGTTCTTC
J: TRBJ2-7; D: .; length: 14; size: .; V: TRBV7-7; CDR3: CASSNRDRTYEQYF; DNA: TGTGCCAGCAGCAACCGGGACCGAACCTACGAGCAGTACTTC
J: TRBJ1-1; D: TRBD1; length: 13; size: .; V: TRBV29-1; CDR3: CSGHRDRGPEAFF; DNA: TGCAGCGGACACCGGGACAGGGGGCCTGAAGCTTTCTTT
J: TRBJ2-7; D: .; length: 13; size: .; V: TRBV6-5; CDR3: CASADRNSYEQYF; DNA: TGTGCCAGCGCAGACCGCAACTCCTACGAGCAGTACTTC
J: TRBJ2-3; D: TRBD1; length: 17; size: .; V: TRBV9; CDR3: CASSPPGQGAMADTQYF; DNA: TGTGCCAGCAGCCCGCCGGGACAGGGGGCGATGGCAGATACGCAGTATTTT
J: TRBJ2-3; D: .; length: 13; size: .; V: TRBV10-1; CDR3: CASSGIGTDTQYF; DNA: TGCGCCAGCAGTGGGATTGGCACAGATACGCAGTATTTT
J: TRBJ2-5; D: .; length: 15; size: .; V: TRBV7-9; CDR3: CASSLGSMGQETQYF; DNA: TGTGCCAGCAGCTTAGGGTCTATGGGCCAAGAGACCCAGTACTTC
J: TRBJ2-1; D: TRBD2; length: 17; size: once; V: TRBV6-4; CDR3: CASSASISGSGYNEQFF; DNA: TGTGCCAGCAGTGCCTCAATTAGCGGGAGCGGCTACAATGAGCAGTTCTTC
J: TRBJ2-1; D: TRBD1; length: 14; size: once; V: TRBV28; CDR3: CASRQDPTGGGQFF; DNA: TGTGCCAGCAGACAGGATCCGACAGGGGGTGGGCAGTTCTTC
J: TRBJ2-5; D: .; length: 14; size: .; V: TRBV28; CDR3: CASSVRAYGETQYF; DNA: TGTGCCAGCAGTGTCCGGGCTTATGGGGAGACCCAGTACTTC
J: TRBJ2-1; D: TRBD1; length: 13; size: .; V: TRBV29-1; CDR3: CSVGTGGYNEQFF; DNA: TGCAGCGTGGGGACAGGGGGCTACAATGAGCAGTTCTTC
J: TRBJ2-7; D: TRBD1; length: 15; size: .; V: TRBV9; CDR3: CASSLAGQGYYEQYF; DNA: TGTGCCAGCAGCTTAGCCGGACAGGGGTACTACGAGCAGTACTTC
J: TRBJ2-4; D: TRBD2; length: 17; size: once; V: TRBV7-2; CDR3: CASSLRGDYHLRNIQYF; DNA: TGTGCCAGCAGCTTAAGAGGGGACTACCACTTAAGGAACATTCAGTACTTC
J: TRBJ2-1; D: .; length: 12; size: .; V: TRBV6-5; CDR3: CASNDLGNEQFF; DNA: TGTGCCAGCAACGACCTAGGCAATGAGCAGTTCTTC
J: TRBJ2-5; D: .; length: 16; size: once; V: TRBV19; CDR3: CASSIQGLQGQETQYF; DNA: TGTGCCAGTAGTATCCAGGGTCTCCAGGGCCAAGAGACCCAGTACTTC
J: TRBJ2-1; D: TRBD2; length: 16; size: .; V: TRBV27; CDR3: CASSPGTIHRSTEQFF; DNA: TGTGCCAGCAGTCCCGGGACTATCCACCGGAGTACTGAGCAGTTCTTC
J: TRBJ1-3; D: .; length: 16; size: once; V: TRBV19; CDR3: CATLSGRSRSGNTIYF; DNA: TGTGCCACTTTGAGCGGTCGTAGCCGCTCTGGAAACACCATATATTTT
J: TRBJ1-4; D: TRBD1; length: 19; size: .; V: TRBV6-4; CDR3: CASSDSPKRPNRGREKLFF; DNA: TGTGCCAGCAGTGACTCACCTAAGCGACCGAACAGGGGAAGGGAAAAACTGTTTTTT
J: TRBJ2-7; D: TRBD2; length: 15; size: .; V: TRBV13; CDR3: CASSPEGGRAAEQYF; DNA: TGTGCCAGCAGCCCGGAGGGCGGGAGGGCCGCCGAGCAGTACTTC
J: TRBJ2-1; D: TRBD2; length: 16; size: .; V: TRBV7-9; CDR3: CASSPLGGSTYNEQFF; DNA: TGTGCCAGCAGCCCCCTGGGAGGGAGTACCTACAATGAGCAGTTCTTC
J: TRBJ1-5; D: .; length: 17; size: .; V: TRBV7-9; CDR3: CASSFWGGKRVNQPQHF; DNA: TGTGCCAGCAGCTTCTGGGGGGGCAAACGGGTAAATCAGCCCCAGCATTTT
J: TRBJ2-7; D: .; length: 14; size: .; V: TRBV5-4; CDR3: CASSLAGTSYEQYF; DNA: TGTGCCAGCAGCTTGGCGGGGACCTCCTACGAGCAGTACTTC
J: TRBJ2-2; D: .; length: 15; size: .; V: TRBV19; CDR3: CASSTRDPNTGELFF; DNA: TGTGCCAGTAGTACCCGGGACCCGAACACCGGGGAGCTGTTTTTT
J: TRBJ2-3; D: .; length: 13; size: .; V: TRBV30; CDR3: CAWSPVSPDTQYF; DNA: TGTGCCTGGAGCCCCGTGAGCCCAGATACGCAGTATTTT
J: TRBJ1-5; D: .; length: 14; size: .; V: TRBV5-6; CDR3: CASSFSTGNQPQHF; DNA: TGTGCCAGCAGCTTCTCCACAGGGAATCAGCCCCAGCATTTT
J: TRBJ2-7; D: .; length: 13; size: .; V: TRBV7-9; CDR3: CASSPPGVYEQYF; DNA: TGTGCCAGCAGCCCCCCTGGCGTCTACGAGCAGTACTTC
J: TRBJ1-5; D: .; length: 12; size: .; V: TRBV7-9; CDR3: CASSLVGQPQHF; DNA: TGTGCCAGCAGCTTAGTCGGACAGCCCCAGCATTTT
J: TRBJ2-7; D: .; length: 14; size: .; V: TRBV27; CDR3: CASSLYARAYEQYF; DNA: TGTGCCAGCAGTTTATATGCCAGGGCCTACGAGCAGTACTTC
J: TRBJ2-7; D: .; length: 13; size: .; V: TRBV19; CDR3: CASARGSSYEQYF; DNA: TGTGCCAGTGCCCGGGGGAGCTCCTACGAGCAGTACTTC
J: TRBJ2-5; D: .; length: 15; size: .; V: TRBV18; CDR3: CASSPLSTVKETQYF; DNA: TGTGCCAGCTCACCACTCTCGACAGTGAAAGAGACCCAGTACTTC
J: TRBJ1-5; D: .; length: 14; size: once; V: TRBV7-2; CDR3: CASSPLGGSQPQHF; DNA: TGTGCCAGCAGCCCGTTAGGGGGGTCGCAGCCCCAGCATTTT
J: TRBJ1-1; D: .; length: 14; size: .; V: TRBV5-1; CDR3: CASSLGSMNTEAFF; DNA: TGCGCCAGCAGCTTAGGCAGCATGAACACTGAAGCTTTCTTT
J: TRBJ2-3; D: TRBD2; length: 16; size: once; V: TRBV11-2; CDR3: CASSGLAVSSTDTQYF; DNA: TGTGCCAGCAGTGGACTAGCGGTATCTAGCACAGATACGCAGTATTTT
J: TRBJ2-7; D: .; length: 15; size: .; V: TRBV27; CDR3: CASSFGRDLSYEQYF; DNA: TGTGCCAGCAGTTTTGGAAGGGACCTCTCCTACGAGCAGTACTTC
J: TRBJ2-7; D: TRBD1; length: 15; size: .; V: TRBV6-1; CDR3: CASRFPGQGAREQYF; DNA: TGTGCCAGCAGATTTCCGGGACAGGGGGCTCGGGAGCAGTACTTC
J: TRBJ2-7; D: .; length: 17; size: .; V: TRBV6-1; CDR3: CASSEANEVGLDYEQYF; DNA: TGTGCCAGCAGTGAAGCTAACGAAGTAGGACTGGACTACGAGCAGTACTTC
J: TRBJ2-7; D: TRBD2; length: 15; size: .; V: TRBV27; CDR3: CASSATSGLTYEQYF; DNA: TGTGCCAGCAGTGCGACTAGCGGACTTACCTACGAGCAGTACTTC
J: TRBJ2-7; D: .; length: 12; size: .; V: TRBV28; CDR3: CATLATGYEQYF; DNA: TGTGCCACCCTCGCCACAGGGTACGAGCAGTACTTC
J: TRBJ2-2; D: .; length: 13; size: .; V: TRBV29-1; CDR3: CSVVLGNTGELFF; DNA: TGCAGCGTTGTTCTAGGGAACACCGGGGAGCTGTTTTTT
J: TRBJ2-2; D: TRBD2; length: 15; size: .; V: TRBV19; CDR3: CASSMASGASGELFF; DNA: TGTGCCAGTAGTATGGCTAGCGGGGCCAGCGGGGAGCTGTTTTTT
J: TRBJ2-7; D: .; length: 16; size: few; V: TRBV28; CDR3: CASSQFSGPDPYEQYF; DNA: TGTGCCAGCAGTCAATTTTCAGGGCCGGATCCCTACGAGCAGTACTTC